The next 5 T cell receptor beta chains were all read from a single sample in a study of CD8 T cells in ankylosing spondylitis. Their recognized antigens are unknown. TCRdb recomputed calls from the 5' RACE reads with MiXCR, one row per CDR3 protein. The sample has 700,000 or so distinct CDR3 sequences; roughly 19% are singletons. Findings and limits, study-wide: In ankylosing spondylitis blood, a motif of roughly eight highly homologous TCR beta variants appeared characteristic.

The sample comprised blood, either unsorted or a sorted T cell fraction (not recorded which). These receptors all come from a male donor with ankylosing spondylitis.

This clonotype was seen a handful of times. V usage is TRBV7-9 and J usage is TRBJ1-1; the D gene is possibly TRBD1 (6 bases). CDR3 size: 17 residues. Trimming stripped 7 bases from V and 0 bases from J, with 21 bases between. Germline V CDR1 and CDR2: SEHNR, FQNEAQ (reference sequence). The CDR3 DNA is TGTGCCAGCAAATGGGGGGCAGGGCAATCACTGAACACTGAAGCTTTCTTT. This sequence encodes CASKWGAGQSLNTEAFF. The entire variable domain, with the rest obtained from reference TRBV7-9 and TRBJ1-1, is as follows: DTGVSQNPRHKITKRGQNVTFRCDPISEHNRLYWYRQTLGQGPEFLTYFQNEAQLEKSRLLSDRFSAERPKGSFSTLEIQRTEQGDSAMYLCASKWGAGQSLNTEAFFGQGTRLTVV.

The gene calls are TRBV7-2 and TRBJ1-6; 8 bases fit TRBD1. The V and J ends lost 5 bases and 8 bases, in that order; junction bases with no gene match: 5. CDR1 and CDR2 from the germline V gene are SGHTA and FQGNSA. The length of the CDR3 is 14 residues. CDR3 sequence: CASSPGQGYSPLHF. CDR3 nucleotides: TGTGCCAGCAGCCCCGGACAGGGTTATTCACCCCTCCACTTT.

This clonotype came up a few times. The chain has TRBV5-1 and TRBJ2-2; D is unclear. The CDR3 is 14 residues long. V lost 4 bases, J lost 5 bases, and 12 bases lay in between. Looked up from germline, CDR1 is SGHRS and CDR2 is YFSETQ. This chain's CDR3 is CASSPPNPTGELFF. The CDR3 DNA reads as TGCGCCAGCAGCCCCCCGAATCCGACCGGGGAGCTGTTTTTT.

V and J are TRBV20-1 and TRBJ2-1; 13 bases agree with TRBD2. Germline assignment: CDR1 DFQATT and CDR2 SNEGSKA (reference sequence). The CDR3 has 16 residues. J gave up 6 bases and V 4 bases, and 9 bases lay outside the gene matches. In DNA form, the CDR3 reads TGCAGTGCTACACCGGGACTAGCGGGATTCGGCAATGAGCAGTTCTTC. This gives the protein CSATPGLAGFGNEQFF.

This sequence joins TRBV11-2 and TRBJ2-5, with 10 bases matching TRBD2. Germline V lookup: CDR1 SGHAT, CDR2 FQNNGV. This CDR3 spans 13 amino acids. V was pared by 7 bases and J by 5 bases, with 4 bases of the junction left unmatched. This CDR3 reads CASNEGLAETQYF. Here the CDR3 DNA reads TGTGCCAGCAACGAGGGACTAGCGGAGACCCAGTACTTC.